This TCR beta chain was profiled in a study of vaccination and CD4 T cells after COVID-19. The Oncomine TCR Beta short-read assay was what sequenced the DNA obtained from cultured CD4+ T cells. One entry per CDR3 protein, called by TCRdb with MiXCR from the PCR reads. The sample lists around 15,000 distinct CDR3 sequences; approximately 46% were seen once. Regarding treatment: roughly 10-day PBMC culture with coronavirus spike peptide pools or control peptides (ViraFEST assay). This CDR3 is 15 amino acids long. CDR1 SGHTA and CDR2 FQGTGA come from the germline V gene. V was shortened by 5 bases and J by 4 bases, with 15 bases between the two germline ends. A few counts support this clonotype. Its antigen is not identified.

This receptor was identified in a human donor who had recovered from COVID-19. Source material: CD4+ T cells from blood, cultured in vitro. The gene calls are TRBV7-3 and TRBJ1-5, with unresolved D. CDR3 DNA: TGTGCCAGCAGCCCCATTTATTTGGGAAATCAGCCCCAGCATTTT. Translating it yields CASSPIYLGNQPQHF. Combining the CDR3 with reference TRBV7-3 and TRBJ1-5 gives the whole variable domain GAGVSQTPSNKVTEKGKYVELRCDPISGHTALYWYRQSLGQGPEFLIYFQGTGAADDSGLPNDRFFAVRPEGSVSTLKIQRTERGDSAVYLCASSPIYLGNQPQHFGDGTRLSIL.